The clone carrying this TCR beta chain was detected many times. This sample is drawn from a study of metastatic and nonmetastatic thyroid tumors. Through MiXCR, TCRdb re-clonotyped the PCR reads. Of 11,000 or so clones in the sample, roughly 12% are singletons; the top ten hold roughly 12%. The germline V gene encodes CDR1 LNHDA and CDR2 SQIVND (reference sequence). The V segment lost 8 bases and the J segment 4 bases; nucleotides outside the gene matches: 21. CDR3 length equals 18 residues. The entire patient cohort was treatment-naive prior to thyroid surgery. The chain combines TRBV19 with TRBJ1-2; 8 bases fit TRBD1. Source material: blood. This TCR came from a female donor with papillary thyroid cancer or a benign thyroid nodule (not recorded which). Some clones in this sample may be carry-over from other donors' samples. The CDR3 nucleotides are TGTGCCAGTCAAGGGGCCGGGACAGGAACAATGGAGGGCTATGGCTACACCTTC. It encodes CASQGAGTGTMEGYGYTF.